This is a list of T cell receptor beta chains from one sample in a study of T cell responses to AZD1222 COVID-19 vaccine. Clones were sequenced by immunoSEQ multiplex PCR, and TCRdb holds only the in-frame ones, with some missing. The table includes 110,000 to 150,000 clones, more than 80% detected once. The starting material was peripheral blood, obtained on day 0 of AZD1222 vaccination. These TCRs come from an adult in good health. The CDR3 runs from the conserved cysteine through the conserved F or W. Fields, in order: D gene, clone size, V gene, J gene, CDR3 DNA, CDR3 protein. A D gene is named only where the DNA matches it firmly. Not all rows give a size; the values are once, few, many and, for expanded clones, a class.

D: -
size: -
V: TRBV6-2/TRBV6-3
J: TRBJ1-3
DNA: TGTGCCAGCAGTTACGTGGGGACCGCCGTTGGAAACACCATATATTTT
CDR3: CASSYVGTAVGNTIYF

D: -
size: once
V: TRBV18
J: TRBJ1-2
DNA: TGTGCCAGCTCACCCTCCGTCGGGCAGGCCTATGGCTACACCTTC
CDR3: CASSPSVGQAYGYTF

D: -
size: -
V: TRBV2
J: TRBJ1-1
DNA: TGTGCCATCCCTGTGGGGGGACCCTCATCTGTCCCTGAAGCTTTCTTT
CDR3: CAIPVGGPSSVPEAFF

D: TRBD1
size: -
V: TRBV5-1
J: TRBJ2-3
DNA: TGCGCCAGCAGGAGACAGGGTTGGACAGATACGCAGTATTTT
CDR3: CASRRQGWTDTQYF

D: -
size: -
V: TRBV11-3
J: TRBJ2-1
DNA: TGTGCCAGCAGCTTAACGGGGACTGCTAATGAGCAGTTCTTC
CDR3: CASSLTGTANEQFF

D: -
size: -
V: TRBV19
J: TRBJ1-5
DNA: TGTGCCAGTAGGTCTGGGGGGGCTCAGCCCCAGCATTTT
CDR3: CASRSGGAQPQHF

D: TRBD2
size: -
V: TRBV28
J: TRBJ2-1
DNA: TGTGCCAGCAGTTTACTGGCTAGCGGGATCTACAATGAGCAGTTCTTC
CDR3: CASSLLASGIYNEQFF

D: -
size: -
V: TRBV11-2
J: TRBJ2-1
DNA: TGTGCCAGCAGCTTAAGGGCGGGGTCGTACAATGAGCAGTTCTTC
CDR3: CASSLRAGSYNEQFF

D: -
size: -
V: TRBV5-4
J: TRBJ1-2
DNA: TGTGCCAGCAGTACCGGGCCGACGTTTGGTTATGGCTACACCTTC
CDR3: CASSTGPTFGYGYTF

D: -
size: -
V: TRBV5-6
J: TRBJ1-4
DNA: TGTGCCAGCAGCCCAGGGCAGACTCCTAATGAAAAACTGTTTTTT
CDR3: CASSPGQTPNEKLFF

D: -
size: few
V: TRBV6-1
J: TRBJ1-5
DNA: TGTGCCAGCAGTGAAACCTGGCAGGCTAGCAATCAGCCCCAGCATTTT
CDR3: CASSETWQASNQPQHF

D: -
size: -
V: TRBV10-2
J: TRBJ2-7
DNA: TGCGCCAGCATCCATGGAGGGGGCGGCGAGCAGTACTTC
CDR3: CASIHGGGGEQYF

D: TRBD1
size: -
V: TRBV5-6
J: TRBJ2-1
DNA: TGTGCCAGCAGCATCCTCCCAGACAGGGGGGTTCGAGGTGAGCAGTTCTTC
CDR3: CASSILPDRGVRGEQFF

D: -
size: -
V: TRBV6-5
J: TRBJ1-3
DNA: TGTGCCAGTGTGGGAACTGGAAACACCATATATTTT
CDR3: CASVGTGNTIYF

D: -
size: -
V: TRBV13
J: TRBJ2-7
DNA: TGTGCCAGCAGCTTAGGGCGCAGGCCCTACGAGCAGTACTTC
CDR3: CASSLGRRPYEQYF

D: TRBD1
size: -
V: TRBV2
J: TRBJ1-5
DNA: TGTGCCAGCAGTGATAGGGGACAGGGGGTATGGCAGCCCCAGCATTTT
CDR3: CASSDRGQGVWQPQHF

D: -
size: -
V: TRBV4-2
J: TRBJ1-5
DNA: TGTGCCAGCAGCCAAGGGTTCCGAGACAATCAGCCCCAGCATTTT
CDR3: CASSQGFRDNQPQHF

D: -
size: -
V: TRBV29-1
J: TRBJ1-1
DNA: TGCAGCGTTAATACAAGACAGAACCCGAACACTGAAGCTTTCTTT
CDR3: CSVNTRQNPNTEAFF

D: -
size: once
V: TRBV11-2
J: TRBJ1-1
DNA: TGTGCCAGCAGCTTAGCGTTGAGGGATGGAGCTTTCTTT
CDR3: CASSLALRDGAFF

D: -
size: -
V: TRBV20-1
J: TRBJ1-2
DNA: TGCAGTGCTAGAGAGGCTGGCTACACCTTC
CDR3: CSAREAGYTF

D: -
size: -
V: TRBV4-1
J: TRBJ1-3
DNA: TGCGCCAGCAGCCCCCTGGGGAGTAGGACCATATATTTT
CDR3: CASSPLGSRTIYF

D: TRBD2
size: -
V: TRBV7-2
J: TRBJ2-1
DNA: TGTGCCAGCAGCCAAGGAGGCGGGGGAACCTACAATGAGCAGTTCTTC
CDR3: CASSQGGGGTYNEQFF

D: -
size: -
V: TRBV6-5
J: TRBJ1-1
DNA: TGTGCCAGCAGATTAGTAGGACACACTGAAGCTTTCTTT
CDR3: CASRLVGHTEAFF

D: -
size: once
V: TRBV12-3/TRBV12-4
J: TRBJ1-5
DNA: TGTGCCAGCAGTTTCGCAGGCCTCGAGCCCCAGCATTTT
CDR3: CASSFAGLEPQHF

D: -
size: -
V: TRBV7-6
J: TRBJ2-2
DNA: TGTGCCAGCAGTGGCCTCCGGGGGGCAAACACCGGGGAGCTGTTTTTT
CDR3: CASSGLRGANTGELFF